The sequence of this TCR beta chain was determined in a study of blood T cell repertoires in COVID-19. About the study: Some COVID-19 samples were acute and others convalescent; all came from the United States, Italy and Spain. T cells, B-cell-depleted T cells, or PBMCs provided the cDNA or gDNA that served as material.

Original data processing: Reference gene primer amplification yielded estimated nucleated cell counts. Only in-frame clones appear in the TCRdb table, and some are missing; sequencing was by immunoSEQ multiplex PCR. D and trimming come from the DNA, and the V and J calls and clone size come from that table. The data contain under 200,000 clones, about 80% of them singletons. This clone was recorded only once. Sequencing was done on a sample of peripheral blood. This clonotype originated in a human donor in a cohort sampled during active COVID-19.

The CDR3 DNA is TGTGCCATCAGTGGGGGCAAGACATTCACTGAAGCTTTCTTT. This codes for CAISGGKTFTEAFF. The rearrangement links TRBV10-3 to TRBJ1-1; maybe TRBD1 (5 bases). Per the germline V gene, CDR1 is ENHRY and CDR2 is SYGVKD. Deletions cut 4 bases from V and 4 bases from J, with 13 bases between. The CDR3 contains 14 residues.